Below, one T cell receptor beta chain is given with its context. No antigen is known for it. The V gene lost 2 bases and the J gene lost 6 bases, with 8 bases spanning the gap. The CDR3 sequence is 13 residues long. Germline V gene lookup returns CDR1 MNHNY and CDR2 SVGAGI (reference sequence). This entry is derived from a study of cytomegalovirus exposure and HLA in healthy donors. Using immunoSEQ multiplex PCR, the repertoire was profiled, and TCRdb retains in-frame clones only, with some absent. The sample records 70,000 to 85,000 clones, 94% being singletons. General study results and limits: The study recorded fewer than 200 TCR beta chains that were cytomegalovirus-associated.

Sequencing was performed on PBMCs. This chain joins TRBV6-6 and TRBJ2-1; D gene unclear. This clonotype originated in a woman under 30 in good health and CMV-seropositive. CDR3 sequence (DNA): TGTGCCAGCAGTTACGACTTATCCAATGAGCAGTTCTTC. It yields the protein CASSYDLSNEQFF.